A single sample is the source of the 32 T cell receptor beta chains below, sequenced in a study of cytomegalovirus exposure and HLA in healthy donors. The study ran its PCR with 60 Vbeta and 13 Jbeta primers. Profiling relied on immunoSEQ multiplex PCR, and the TCRdb table lists in-frame clones only, not all of them. The sample includes about 130,000 clones, over 70% of them seen just once. Input material: PBMCs. These receptors were obtained from a woman in her forties in good health and CMV-seronegative.

On this clone: Sequence at one end of the junction differs from germline and may be a read error. The chain joins TRBV5-1 to TRBJ2-7; TRBD2 agrees at 13 bases. CDR3 size: 15 residues. Germline V lookup: CDR1 SGHRS, CDR2 YFSETQ. The CDR3 here is CSSSSGLAGSHEQYF. Written as DNA, the CDR3 is TGCTCCAGCAGCTCGGGACTAGCGGGGTCCCACGAGCAGTACTTC.

The V and J genes are TRBV4-2 and TRBJ2-1; tentatively, D is TRBD1 (5 bases). The CDR3 length is 11 residues. Germline V gives CDR1 LGHNA, CDR2 YNFKEQ. Trimming pared 4 bases from V and 9 bases from J, leaving 7 bases between. CDR3 in DNA: TGTGCCAGCAGCCGGCAGGGTGAGCAGTTCTTC. The encoded protein is CASSRQGEQFF.

The rearrangement joins TRBV4-1 to TRBJ2-5, with no clear D. The J call may be wrong; the DNA end is better matched by TRBJ2-7. Germline CDR1 is MGHRA and CDR2 is YSYEKL. The CDR3 sequence is 11 residues long. CDR3 nucleotide sequence: TGCGCCAGCAGCCAAGGAAACGAGCAGTACTTC. It translates to CASSQGNEQYF.

In this sample, this clone turned up a few times. The chain joins TRBV28 to TRBJ1-6, with 8 bases aligning to TRBD1. This CDR3 has 15 amino acids. V was clipped by 6 bases and J by 8 bases; unmatched bases: 9. Germline lookup yields CDR1 MDHEN and CDR2 SYDVKM. DNA of the CDR3: TGTGCCAGCAGAGACTCGACAGGGGTCGATTCACCCCTCCACTTT. Translation gives CASRDSTGVDSPLHF.

This clone was detected once. The chain carries TRBV4-3 and TRBJ2-1, with D perhaps TRBD2 (7 bases). With 2 bases removed from V and 6 bases from J, the gap between germline ends came to 11 bases. The CDR3 contains 14 residues. CDR1 is LGHNA, CDR2 YSLEER, per germline. CDR3 sequence reads: CASSQLGGANEQFF. The CDR3 bases are TGCGCCAGCAGCCAACTGGGGGGGGCCAATGAGCAGTTCTTC.

There are a few counts of this clone. The chain has TRBV28 and TRBJ2-1; D may be TRBD2 (6 bases). V lost 1 base, J lost 3 bases, and 10 bases lay in between. Germline V gives CDR1 MDHEN, CDR2 SYDVKM. This CDR3 has 15 residues. As DNA, the CDR3 is TGTGCCAGCAGTTTATCCGGGAGTTTCTACAATGAGCAGTTCTTC. Amino acids: CASSLSGSFYNEQFF.

This chain connects TRBV4-2 to TRBJ2-5, with 7 bases that match TRBD2. CDR1 is LGHNA, CDR2 YNFKEQ, per germline. The length of the CDR3 is 14 residues. Trimming removed 4 bases from V and 5 bases from J; junction bases left unmatched: 7. The CDR3 spells CASSLLAGEETQYF. CDR3 bases: TGTGCCAGCAGCCTTCTCGCGGGAGAGGAGACCCAGTACTTC.

The chain joins TRBV7-9 to TRBJ2-7; D is perhaps TRBD2 (5 bases). The CDR3 sequence is 13 residues long. The V and J ends lost 5 bases and 2 bases respectively, with 10 bases between them. Germline assignment: CDR1 SEHNR and CDR2 FQNEAQ (reference sequence). CDR3: CASSPPGTYEQYF. The CDR3 region has the DNA TGTGCCAGCAGCCCCCCGGGGACCTACGAGCAGTACTTC. Using reference TRBV7-9 and TRBJ2-7 for the parts outside the CDR3, the full variable domain is DTGVSQNPRHKITKRGQNVTFRCDPISEHNRLYWYRQTLGQGPEFLTYFQNEAQLEKSRLLSDRFSAERPKGSFSTLEIQRTEQGDSAMYLCASSPPGTYEQYFGPGTRLTVT.

Of note for this clone: The sample contains more than one DNA sequence encoding this CDR3. J is TRBJ1-2 and V is TRBV4-3, with D uncertain. Trimming took off 0 bases at V and 8 bases at J, with 16 bases between the two ends. This CDR3 spans 15 amino acids. The V gene's germline CDR1 is LGHNA and CDR2 YSLEER. DNA of the CDR3: TGCGCCAGCAGCCAAGATCCACTAAACACTGGCGGCTACACCTTC. This encodes CASSQDPLNTGGYTF.

The rearrangement links TRBV20-1 to TRBJ1-5; the D gene is possibly TRBD1 (5 bases). This CDR3 has 11 residues. CDR1 and CDR2 from the germline V gene are DFQATT and SNEGSKA (reference sequence). V was pared by 5 bases and J by 9 bases, with 11 bases between. The CDR3 region has the DNA TGCAGTGCTGAGAGGGGAGGGCCCCAGCATTTT. It translates to CSAERGGPQHF.

In its sample, this clone was seen a few times. The chain is built from TRBV5-6 and TRBJ1-1; D gene uncertain. The germline V gene encodes CDR1 SGHDT and CDR2 YYEEEE. V lost 4 bases, J lost 0 bases, and 16 bases lay in between. The CDR3 has 16 amino acids. The DNA for the CDR3 is TGTGCCAGCAGCCCCCCGGCGGGTCACATGAACACTGAAGCTTTCTTT. This codes for CASSPPAGHMNTEAFF.

This clone appeared once. The chain has TRBV21-1 and TRBJ2-1; no check of the table's D call, TRBD2, against the DNA was made. TRBV21-1 is reported as a pseudogene. This CDR3 is built from 18 residues. The DNA of the CDR3 is TGTGCCCAAGTAGGGAAACTAGCGGGCGGAGGAGTTCGCAATGAGCAGTTCTTC. Amino acids: CAQVGKLAGGGVRNEQFF.

V gene TRBV15 combines with J gene TRBJ2-3; a possible D gene is TRBD1 (6 bases). CDR1 is LNHNV, CDR2 YYDKDF, per germline (reference sequence). Trimming pared 4 bases from V and 2 bases from J, leaving 16 bases between. This CDR3 region has 16 residues. The CDR3 reads CATSTYRDGYTDTQYF. The CDR3 region has the DNA TGTGCCACCAGCACCTACAGGGATGGGTACACAGATACGCAGTATTTT.

The chain is built from TRBV5-1 and TRBJ2-1, with a weak D call TRBD2 (5 bases). The CDR3 covers 16 residues. V lost 0 bases and J 0 bases, leaving 10 bases between the germline ends. The germline gives CDR1 SGHRS, CDR2 YFSETQ. CDR3 residues: CASSLGGLSSYNEQFF. The CDR3 nucleotides are TGCGCCAGCAGCTTGGGCGGGCTCAGCTCCTACAATGAGCAGTTCTTC.

The CDR3 DNA follows: TGTGCCAGCAGCTTAGCCAGGGGAAAGACCGGGGAGCTGTTTTTT. It yields the protein CASSLARGKTGELFF. The rearrangement uses TRBV7-8 and TRBJ2-2, with D possibly matching TRBD1 (6 bases). V was shortened by 0 bases and J by 5 bases, with 10 bases between the two germline ends. CDR1 is SGHVS, CDR2 FQNEAQ, per germline. The CDR3 spans 15 residues.

The chain joins TRBV7-9 to TRBJ2-5; 7 bases align to TRBD2. There are 15 residues in the CDR3. From germline, CDR1 is SEHNR and CDR2 FQNEAQ (reference sequence). Trimming took 5 bases from V and 4 from J; bases not matched to a gene: 10. The CDR3 is CASSPSGGVGETQYF. The CDR3 coding sequence is TGTGCCAGCAGCCCTAGCGGAGGGGTGGGAGAGACCCAGTACTTC.

The chain carries TRBV12-5 and TRBJ1-4, with 11 bases aligning to TRBD1. CDR1 is LGHNT and CDR2 is FRNRAP in the germline V gene. CDR3 length: 14 amino acids. V lost 7 bases to trimming and J lost 7 bases; unmatched junction nucleotides: 5. The CDR3 is CASAGDRGFEKLFF. CDR3 sequence (DNA): TGTGCTAGTGCCGGGGACAGGGGGTTTGAAAAACTGTTTTTT.

The genes are TRBV4-3 and TRBJ2-2, with 8 bases identical to TRBD2. Trimming at V came to 3 bases and at J to 7 bases, leaving 7 bases not matched to a gene. Germline V gene sequence: CDR1 LGHNA, CDR2 YSLEER. This CDR3 has 15 amino acids. CDR3 coding DNA: TGCGCCAGCAGCCAGTACGGACTAGCCGGCGGGGAGCTGTTTTTT. It codes for CASSQYGLAGGELFF.

The chain carries TRBV29-1 and TRBJ2-7; 8 bases map to TRBD1. This CDR3 is 18 amino acids long. V was pared by 7 bases and J by 2 bases, with 22 bases of the junction left unmatched. Germline V gene data show CDR1 as SQVTM and CDR2 as ANQGSEA. CDR3 in amino acids: CSALGGSGGGIRAYEQYF. The CDR3 nucleotides are TGCAGCGCCTTGGGTGGGTCAGGGGGCGGCATAAGGGCCTACGAGCAGTACTTC.

The sample holds one count of this clone. The gene calls are TRBV11-2 and TRBJ1-1; 8 bases line up with TRBD1. Germline assignment: CDR1 SGHAT and CDR2 FQNNGV. The CDR3 is 18 amino acids. V lost 5 bases and J lost 0; bases outside the gene matches: 14. The CDR3 is CASSMTRTGRGMNTEAFF. CDR3 bases: TGTGCCAGCAGCATGACCCGGACAGGGCGGGGGATGAACACTGAAGCTTTCTTT.

The V and J genes are TRBV7-9 and TRBJ2-3; TRBD2 might be the D (7 bases). The germline V gene has CDR1 SEHNR and CDR2 FQNEAQ (reference sequence). The CDR3 contains 15 residues. With 7 bases removed from V and 6 bases from J, the gap between germline ends came to 20 bases. DNA of the CDR3: TGTGCCAGCATCCCAAGGGGGGCGGGGGCGGATACGCAGTATTTT. It encodes CASIPRGAGADTQYF.

V gene TRBV7-8 combines with J gene TRBJ2-1; 9 bases match TRBD2. V lost 2 bases, J lost 10 bases, and 3 bases stayed unmatched. This CDR3 is 13 amino acids long. Germline CDR1 is SGHVS and CDR2 is FQNEAQ. CDR3 in DNA: TGTGCCAGCAGCTTAATGGCGGGAGGGGAGCAGTTCTTC. Its translation: CASSLMAGGEQFF.

This rearrangement joins TRBV5-4 to TRBJ1-1; 8 nucleotides line up with TRBD1. CDR1 SGHNT and CDR2 YYREEE come from the germline V gene (reference sequence). After removal of 2 bases from V and 1 base from J, the junction contained 1 base not matched to a gene. The CDR3 sequence is 14 residues long. The CDR3 protein is CASSFQGANTEAFF. CDR3 in DNA: TGTGCCAGCAGCTTTCAGGGGGCGAACACTGAAGCTTTCTTT.

The CDR3, as DNA: TGTGCCAGCAGCTTAGCTAGCTACTACGAGCAGTACTTC. It translates to CASSLASYYEQYF. The chain employs TRBV7-9 and TRBJ2-7; D remains unclear. The CDR3 totals 13 residues. The V gene's germline CDR1 is SEHNR and CDR2 FQNEAQ (reference sequence). Between the trimmed V and J ends, which lost 0 bases and 3 bases, there was a span of 6 bases.

V usage is TRBV7-2 and J usage is TRBJ2-7, with 10 positions matching TRBD1. Germline assignment: CDR1 SGHTA and CDR2 FQGNSA. V lost 4 bases, J lost 6 bases, and 9 bases stayed unmatched. CDR3 length equals 15 residues. CDR3 protein: CASSSTTGGAAEQYF. In DNA, the CDR3 is TGTGCCAGCAGCTCCACGACAGGGGGCGCGGCCGAGCAGTACTTC. The full variable domain, in which reference TRBV7-2 and TRBJ2-7 provide the parts outside the CDR3, is GAGVSQSPSNKVTEKGKDVELRCDPISGHTALYWYRQSLGQGLEFLIYFQGNSAPDKSGLPSDRFSAERTGGSVSTLTIQRTQQEDSAVYLCASSSTTGGAAEQYFGPGTRLTVT.

This chain connects TRBV5-4 to TRBJ1-1, with TRBD1 identical over 8 bases. The germline gives CDR1 SGHNT, CDR2 YYREEE (reference sequence). CDR3 length: 13 amino acids. V was clipped by 4 bases and J by 3 bases; unmatched bases: 2. CDR3 sequence (DNA): TGTGCCAGCAGCCCGACAGGGGACACTGAAGCTTTCTTT. This codes for CASSPTGDTEAFF.

This chain's CDR3 is CASSSTYEQYF. The CDR3, as DNA: TGTGCCAGCAGTTCCACCTACGAGCAGTACTTC. The chain employs TRBV28 and TRBJ2-7; no reliable D call. Trimming removed 4 bases at V and 2 bases at J, with 3 bases between. CDR1 and CDR2 from the germline V gene are MDHEN and SYDVKM. This CDR3 has 11 amino acids.

V usage is TRBV7-2 and J usage is TRBJ2-7; 9 positions agree with TRBD1. V gave up 5 bases and J gave up 7 bases; unmatched junction bases: 12. The length of the CDR3 is 15 residues. CDR1 is SGHTA and CDR2 is FQGNSA in the germline V gene. This CDR3 reads CASSLMVQGAGEQYF. The CDR3 nucleotides read TGTGCCAGCAGCCTGATGGTACAGGGGGCTGGAGAGCAGTACTTC.

The chain combines TRBV10-3 with TRBJ2-7; perhaps TRBD1 as D (7 bases). V was clipped by 4 bases and J by 7 bases, with 14 bases between them. Germline assignment: CDR1 ENHRY and CDR2 SYGVKD. There are 13 residues in the CDR3. The CDR3: CAISAGGGGEQYF. The CDR3 DNA reads TGTGCCATCAGTGCAGGGGGAGGAGGGGAGCAGTACTTC.

This sequence joins TRBV6-5 and TRBJ2-7; 11 bases line up with TRBD1. This CDR3 spans 15 amino acids. Germline V gene sequence: CDR1 MNHEY, CDR2 SVGAGI. J gave up 3 bases and V 5 bases, and 6 bases lay outside the gene matches. This CDR3 is CASSPPGTGGYEQYF. CDR3 DNA sequence: TGTGCCAGCAGTCCTCCCGGGACAGGGGGCTACGAGCAGTACTTC.

The V and J genes are TRBV29-1 and TRBJ2-3; 8 positions match TRBD2. The length of the CDR3 is 16 residues. V was clipped by 6 bases and J by 2 bases; unmatched bases: 13. Germline CDR1 is SQVTM and CDR2 is ANQGSEA. The CDR3, as DNA: TGCAGCGTCTCAAATCCGGGGGGGCGTGACACAGATACGCAGTATTTT. This sequence encodes CSVSNPGGRDTDTQYF.

This clone was counted a single time. This sequence joins TRBV7-2 and TRBJ2-3; unclear D gene. The germline V and J ends were trimmed by 3 bases and 0 bases, with 13 bases remaining between them. Germline loops: CDR1 SGHTA, CDR2 FQGNSA. This CDR3 has 16 amino acids. The CDR3 is CASSLRPTPSTDTQYF. The CDR3 region has the DNA TGTGCCAGCAGCTTGCGGCCTACCCCTAGCACAGATACGCAGTATTTT.